This T cell receptor beta chain was sequenced during a study of CD8 T cells in ankylosing spondylitis. Study results and caveats: As for the disease-linked clones, they showed a CD8+ phenotype and occurred at relatively low frequencies in peripheral blood. The study identified a TCR beta motif of roughly eight highly homologous variants that appeared characteristic of ankylosing spondylitis blood. Matched ankylosing spondylitis synovial fluid reportedly contained a significantly enriched population of disease-linked clones.

Library preparation for TCR beta used quantitative 5'-RACE with molecular barcodes. TCRdb used MiXCR to reprocess the 5' RACE reads, holding one entry per CDR3 protein. The sample comprises 130,000 or so distinct CDR3 sequences, approximately 17% of which are singletons, and about 30% rests with the top ten. This clonotype was seen a few times. Its antigen is currently unknown. The CDR3 has 13 residues. With 4 bases removed from V and 2 bases from J, the gap between germline ends came to 11 bases. Germline CDR1 reads SQVTM; CDR2 reads ANQGSEA. The sequence came from a male donor with ankylosing spondylitis. This rearrangement joins TRBV29-1 to TRBJ2-5, with D hard to call. Material: blood, either unsorted or a sorted T cell fraction (not recorded which). The CDR3: CSVVDGPQETQYF. The CDR3 coding sequence is TGCAGCGTTGTTGACGGCCCGCAAGAGACCCAGTACTTC.